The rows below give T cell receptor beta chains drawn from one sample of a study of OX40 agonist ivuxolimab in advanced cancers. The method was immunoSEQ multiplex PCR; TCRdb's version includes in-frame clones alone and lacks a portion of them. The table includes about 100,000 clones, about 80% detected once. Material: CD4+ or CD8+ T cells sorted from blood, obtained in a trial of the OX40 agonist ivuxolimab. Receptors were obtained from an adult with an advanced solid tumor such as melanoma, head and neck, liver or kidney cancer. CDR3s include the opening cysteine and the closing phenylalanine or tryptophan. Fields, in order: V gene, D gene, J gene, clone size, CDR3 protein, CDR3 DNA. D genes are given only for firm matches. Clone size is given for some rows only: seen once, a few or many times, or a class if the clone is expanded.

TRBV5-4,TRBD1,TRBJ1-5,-,CASSQGGQGNQPQHF,TGTGCCAGCAGCCAAGGCGGACAGGGGAATCAGCCCCAGCATTTT
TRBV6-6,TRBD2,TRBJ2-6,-,CASSREGRILTF,TGTGCCAGCAGCAGGGAGGGACGCATCCTGACTTTC
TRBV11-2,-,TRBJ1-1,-,CASSLQNGNTEAFF,TGTGCCAGCAGCTTACAAAACGGGAACACTGAAGCTTTCTTT
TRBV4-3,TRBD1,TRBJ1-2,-,CASSAGQGQNSYGYTF,TGCGCCAGCAGCGCTGGACAGGGGCAAAATTCCTATGGCTACACCTTC
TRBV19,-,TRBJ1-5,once,CASSLPPGPNQPQHF,TGTGCCAGTAGTCTCCCTCCGGGGCCCAATCAGCCCCAGCATTTT
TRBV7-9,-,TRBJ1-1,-,CASRVGRSNTEAFF,TGTGCCAGCAGGGTAGGCAGGTCCAACACTGAAGCTTTCTTT
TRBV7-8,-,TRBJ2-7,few,CASSLGPSSYEQYF,TGTGCCAGCAGCTTAGGCCCCAGCTCCTACGAGCAGTACTTC
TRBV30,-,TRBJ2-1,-,CAWSFGGGSSYNEQFF,TGTGCCTGGAGCTTCGGGGGCGGGAGCTCCTACAATGAGCAGTTCTTC
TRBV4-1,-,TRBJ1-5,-,CASSQGFQGIGNQPQHF,TGCGCCAGCAGCCAAGGTTTTCAGGGGATAGGCAATCAGCCCCAGCATTTT
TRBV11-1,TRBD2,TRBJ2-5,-,CASSLGLVEETQYF,TGTGCCAGCAGCTTGGGACTAGTAGAAGAGACCCAGTACTTC
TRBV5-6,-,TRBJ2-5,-,CASSPRDLVWEQYF,TGTGCCAGCAGCCCCCGGGACCTAGTCTGGGAGCAGTACTTC
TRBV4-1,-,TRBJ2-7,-,CASSLSGGAVSSYEQYF,TGCGCCAGCAGCCTAAGTGGGGGGGCCGTGTCCTCCTACGAGCAGTACTTC
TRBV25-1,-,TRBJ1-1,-,CASSDGQNTEAFF,TGTGCCAGCAGTGATGGGCAGAACACTGAAGCTTTCTTT
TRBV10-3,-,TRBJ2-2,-,CANSPGLNTGELFF,TGTGCCAATAGCCCGGGACTGAACACCGGGGAGCTGTTTTTT
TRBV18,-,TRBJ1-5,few,CASSPDSYQPQHF,TGTGCCAGCTCACCGGACAGTTATCAGCCCCAGCATTTT
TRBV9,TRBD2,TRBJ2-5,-,CASSSRGGQQTQYF,TGTGCCAGCAGCTCCCGGGGGGGGCAACAGACCCAGTACTTC
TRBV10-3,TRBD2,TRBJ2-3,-,CAVGASGRDTQYF,TGTGCCGTCGGGGCTAGCGGGAGAGATACGCAGTATTTT
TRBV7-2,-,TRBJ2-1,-,CASRTDGGRKMSEQFF,TGTGCCAGCAGAACGGACGGGGGCCGCAAAATGAGTGAGCAGTTCTTC
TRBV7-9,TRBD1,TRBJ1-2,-,CASSPGTGHGAYGYTF,TGTGCCAGCAGCCCAGGGACAGGCCATGGGGCCTATGGCTACACCTTC
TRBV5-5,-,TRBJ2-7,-,CASSLEDPYEQYF,TGTGCCAGCAGCTTGGAGGACCCTTACGAGCAGTACTTC
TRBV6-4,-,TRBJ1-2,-,CASTGAQAYGYTF,TGTGCCAGCACGGGGGCACAGGCCTATGGCTACACCTTC
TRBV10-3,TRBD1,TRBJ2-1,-,CAISGYRGRDNEQFF,TGTGCCATCAGTGGGTACAGGGGGCGCGACAATGAGCAGTTCTTC